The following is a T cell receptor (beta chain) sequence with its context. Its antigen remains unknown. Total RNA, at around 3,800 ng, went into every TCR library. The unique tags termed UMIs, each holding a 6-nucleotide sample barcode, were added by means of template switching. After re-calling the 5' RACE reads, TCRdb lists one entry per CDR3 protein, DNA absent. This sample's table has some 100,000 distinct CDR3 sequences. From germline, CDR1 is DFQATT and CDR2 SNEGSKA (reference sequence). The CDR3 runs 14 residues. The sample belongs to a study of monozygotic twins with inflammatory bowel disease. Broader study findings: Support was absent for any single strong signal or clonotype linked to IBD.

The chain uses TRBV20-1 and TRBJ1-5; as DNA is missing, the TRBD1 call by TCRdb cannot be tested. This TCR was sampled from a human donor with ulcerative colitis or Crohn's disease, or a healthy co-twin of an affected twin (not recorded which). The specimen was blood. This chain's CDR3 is CSASTRGGVQPQHF.